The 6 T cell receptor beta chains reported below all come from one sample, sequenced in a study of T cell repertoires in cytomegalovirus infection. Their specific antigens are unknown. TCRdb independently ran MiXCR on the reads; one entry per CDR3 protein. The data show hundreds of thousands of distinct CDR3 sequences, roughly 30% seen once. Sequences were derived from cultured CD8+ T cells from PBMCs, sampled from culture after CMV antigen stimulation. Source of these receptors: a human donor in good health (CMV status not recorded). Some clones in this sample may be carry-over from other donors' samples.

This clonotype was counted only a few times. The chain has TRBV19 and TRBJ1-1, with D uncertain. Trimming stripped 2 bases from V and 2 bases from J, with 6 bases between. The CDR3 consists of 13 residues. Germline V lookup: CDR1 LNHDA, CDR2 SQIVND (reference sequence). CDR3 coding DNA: TGTGCCAGTAGTATATCCATAAACACTGAAGCTTTCTTT. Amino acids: CASSISINTEAFF.

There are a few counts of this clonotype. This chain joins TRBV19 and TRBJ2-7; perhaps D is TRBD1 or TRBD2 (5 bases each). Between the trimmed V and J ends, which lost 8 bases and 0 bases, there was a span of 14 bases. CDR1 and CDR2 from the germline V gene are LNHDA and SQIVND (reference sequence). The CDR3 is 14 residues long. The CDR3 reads CASGTALSSYEQYF. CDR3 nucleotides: TGTGCCAGTGGGACCGCTTTGAGCTCCTACGAGCAGTACTTC.

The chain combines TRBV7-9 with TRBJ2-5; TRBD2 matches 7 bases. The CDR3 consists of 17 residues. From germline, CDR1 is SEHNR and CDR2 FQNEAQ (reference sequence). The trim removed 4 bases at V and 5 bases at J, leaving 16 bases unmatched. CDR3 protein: CASSSTQRGPGWETQYF. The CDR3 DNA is TGTGCCAGCAGCTCGACACAGCGGGGCCCAGGTTGGGAGACCCAGTACTTC.

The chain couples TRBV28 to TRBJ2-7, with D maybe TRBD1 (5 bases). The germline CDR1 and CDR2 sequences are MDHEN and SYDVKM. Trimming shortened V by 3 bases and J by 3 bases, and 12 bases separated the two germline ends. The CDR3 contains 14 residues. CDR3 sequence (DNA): TGTGCCAGCAGTTTTGCTACAGGTCACTACGAGCAGTACGTC. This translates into CASSFATGHYEQYV.

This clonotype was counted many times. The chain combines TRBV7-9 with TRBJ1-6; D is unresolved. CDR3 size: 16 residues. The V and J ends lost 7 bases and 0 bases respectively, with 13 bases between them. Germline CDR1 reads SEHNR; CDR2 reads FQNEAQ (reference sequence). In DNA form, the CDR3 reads TGTGCCAGCATCCACGCGGAGAGCTCCTATAATTCACCCCTCCACTTT. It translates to CASIHAESSYNSPLHF.

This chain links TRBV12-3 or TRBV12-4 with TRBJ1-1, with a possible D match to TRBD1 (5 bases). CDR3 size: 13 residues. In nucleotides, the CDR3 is TGTGCTACATCCGGGACGGAGAACACTGAAGCTTTCTTT. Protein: CATSGTENTEAFF.